The rows below give T cell receptor beta chains drawn from one sample of a study of human CD8 memory T cell subsets. Each CDR3 protein gets one entry in TCRdb, which reprocessed the 5' RACE reads and gives no DNA. The repertoire table contains approximately 9,300 distinct CDR3 sequences. Sequencing used CD8+ T cells from PBMCs. The receptors stem from a human donor in good health. Each CDR3 is given with its conserved first and last residue. The order of the fields is V gene, clone size, J gene, CDR3 protein. Rows give clone size only sometimes, using once, few, many, or a class for an expanded clone.

>TRBV29-1|medium-sized|TRBJ2-2
CSVEDRITANTGELFF
>TRBV29-1|NA|TRBJ2-7
CSVEDPNTSGGSYEQYF
>TRBV29-1|medium-sized|TRBJ2-7
CSVLGQTYEQYF
>TRBV7-9|NA|TRBJ2-5
CASSLGRSKETQYF
>TRBV9|NA|TRBJ2-1
CASSLSGQSSYNEQFF
>TRBV7-9|NA|TRBJ2-3
CASRGTDTQYF
>TRBV7-9|NA|TRBJ2-5
CASSLSWGQETQYF
>TRBV2|NA|TRBJ1-1
CASSDLNTEAFF
>TRBV24-1|NA|TRBJ2-3
CATSDGRGQSTDTQYF
>TRBV18|NA|TRBJ2-2
CASSPTTGEDTGELFF
>TRBV12-3/TRBV12-4|NA|TRBJ1-3
CASSFAGGNTIYF
>TRBV27|NA|TRBJ1-1
CASRPEARGRTEAFF
>TRBV6-4|NA|TRBJ2-1
CASSDSAPYNEQFF